This T cell receptor (beta chain) was retrieved from a study of spatial heterogeneity in lung cancer. From germline, CDR1 is SGHTA and CDR2 FQGNSA. This CDR3 contains 16 residues. With 0 bases clipped from V and 5 bases from J, the junction kept 8 bases outside the gene matches. This clonotype has a count of ten or more. The antigen remains unidentified. The time point denotes: sample taken at primary tumor resection. The cohort: approximately 66 early-stage, untreated non-small cell lung cancer patients. Sequencing of whole RNA from tumor, nontumor lung or frozen PBMC involved no sorting. Overall study results and limits: More often at tumor resection than at routine follow-up, ubiquitous expanded tumor TCRs were detected in the blood.

TCRdb used MiXCR to reprocess the 5' RACE reads, holding one entry per CDR3 protein. The table records around 89,000 distinct CDR3 sequences, 9.5% to 15% of them present only once. The sequencing here drew on PBMCs, taken at surgery. The TCR comes from a male donor with early-stage non-small cell lung cancer. The J gene is TRBJ2-3, the V gene TRBV7-2, with 7 bases lining up with TRBD2. CDR3 sequence (DNA): TGTGCCAGCAGCTTAGCGGGAGGGAGCTGGGTAGATACGCAGTATTTT. Translation gives CASSLAGGSWVDTQYF.